This TCR beta chain was found in a study of CD8+CD57+ T cells in acquired aplastic anemia. Overall study context: The average read count for CD4+ cells in healthy donors was 10 million to 11 million.

Both TCR beta VDJ combination and CDR3 sequence profiling were carried out. Genomic DNA was the template for this profiling. TCRdb re-called the reads through MiXCR, storing one row per CDR3 protein. Of roughly 420,000 distinct CDR3 sequences listed, 55% to 75% are singletons. V lost 1 base, J lost 3 bases, and 15 bases lay in between. CDR1 is LNHDA, CDR2 SQIVND, per germline (reference sequence). The CDR3 length is 16 residues. Concerning this clonotype itself: The antigen is not known.

General study results and limits: Researchers report that twenty-nine CD8+ CDR3 sequences appeared in both patients and controls.

This TCR derives from a human donor in good health, serving as a control. The V gene is TRBV19, the J gene TRBJ1-1, with D possibly being TRBD1 (5 bases). The sample comprised sorted CD4+, CD8+, or CD8+CD57+ T cells (not recorded which) from PBMCs. The CDR3 sequence is CASSIGGRGEDTEAFF. CDR3 sequence (DNA): TGTGCCAGTAGTATAGGTGGGAGGGGAGAAGACACTGAAGCTTTCTTT.